The sequence of this T cell receptor beta chain was determined in a study of blood T cell repertoires in COVID-19. Looking at the study overall: The United States, Italy and Spain provided the acute and convalescent COVID-19 samples. The analysed material was cDNA or gDNA that came from T cells, B-cell-depleted T cells, or PBMCs.

The CDR3 length is 15 residues. Germline CDR1 and CDR2: SGHRS and YFSETQ. With V trimmed by 1 base and J by 6 bases, 6 bases remained unmatched. Authors' processing steps: Amplification of reference gene primers provided the estimated nucleated cell counts. Here immunoSEQ multiplex PCR was the method, and the copy in TCRdb shows in-frame clones only, minus some. D and trimming were read from the DNA, whereas the V and J calls and clone size are those reported in that table. The sample lists around 250,000 clones, roughly 90% occurring once. Sample: peripheral blood. The chain uses TRBV5-1 and TRBJ2-3; 9 nucleotides line up with TRBD1. This receptor was taken from a woman younger than 45 with active or convalescent COVID-19. The CDR3 reads CASSLRTGTGDTQYF. The CDR3 nucleotides are TGCGCCAGCAGCTTGAGAACAGGGACAGGGGATACGCAGTATTTT.